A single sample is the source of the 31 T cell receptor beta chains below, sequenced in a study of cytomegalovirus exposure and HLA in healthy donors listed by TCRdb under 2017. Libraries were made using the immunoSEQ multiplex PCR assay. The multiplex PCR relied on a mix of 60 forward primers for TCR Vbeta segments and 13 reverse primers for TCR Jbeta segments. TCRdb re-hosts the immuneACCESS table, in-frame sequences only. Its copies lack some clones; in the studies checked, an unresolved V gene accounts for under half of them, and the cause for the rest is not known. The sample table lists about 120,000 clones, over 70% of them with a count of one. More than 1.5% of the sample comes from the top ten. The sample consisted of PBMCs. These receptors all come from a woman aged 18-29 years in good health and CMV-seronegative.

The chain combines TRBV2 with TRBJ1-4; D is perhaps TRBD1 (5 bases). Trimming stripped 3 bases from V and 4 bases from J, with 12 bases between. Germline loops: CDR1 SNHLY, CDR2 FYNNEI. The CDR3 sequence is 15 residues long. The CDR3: CASSEVGGGNEKLFF. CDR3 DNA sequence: TGTGCCAGCAGTGAGGTCGGGGGGGGTAATGAAAAACTGTTTTTT.

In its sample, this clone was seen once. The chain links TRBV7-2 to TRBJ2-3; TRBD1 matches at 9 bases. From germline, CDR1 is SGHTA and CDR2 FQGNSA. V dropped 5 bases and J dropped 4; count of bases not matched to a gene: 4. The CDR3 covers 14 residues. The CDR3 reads CASSGTGTADTQYF. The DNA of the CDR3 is TGTGCCAGCAGCGGGACAGGGACAGCAGATACGCAGTATTTT.

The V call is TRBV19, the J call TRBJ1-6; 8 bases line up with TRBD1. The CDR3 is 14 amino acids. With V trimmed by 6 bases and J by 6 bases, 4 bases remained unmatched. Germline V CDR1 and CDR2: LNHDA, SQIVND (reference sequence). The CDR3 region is CASRLQGGNSPLHF. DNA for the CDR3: TGTGCCAGTAGACTACAGGGGGGTAATTCACCCCTCCACTTT.

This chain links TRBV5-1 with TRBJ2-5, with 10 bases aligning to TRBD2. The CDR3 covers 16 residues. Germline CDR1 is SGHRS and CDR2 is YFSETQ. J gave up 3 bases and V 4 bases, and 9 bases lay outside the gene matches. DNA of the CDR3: TGCGCCAGCAGCCTAGCGGGAGCTACCCAAAAAGAGACCCAGTACTTC. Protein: CASSLAGATQKETQYF.

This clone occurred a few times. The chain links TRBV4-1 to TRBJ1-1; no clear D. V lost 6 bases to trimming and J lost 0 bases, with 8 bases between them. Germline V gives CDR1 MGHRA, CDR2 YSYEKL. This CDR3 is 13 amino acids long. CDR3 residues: CASRPELNTEAFF. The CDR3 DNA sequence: TGCGCCAGCAGGCCGGAGTTGAACACTGAAGCTTTCTTT.

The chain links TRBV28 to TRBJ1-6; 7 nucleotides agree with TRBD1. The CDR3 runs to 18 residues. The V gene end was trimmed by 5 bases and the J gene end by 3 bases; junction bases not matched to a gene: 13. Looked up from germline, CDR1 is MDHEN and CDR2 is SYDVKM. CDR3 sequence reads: CASSTGDRTSVYNSPLHF. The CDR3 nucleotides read TGTGCCAGCAGTACAGGGGACCGTACAAGCGTCTATAATTCACCCCTCCACTTT.

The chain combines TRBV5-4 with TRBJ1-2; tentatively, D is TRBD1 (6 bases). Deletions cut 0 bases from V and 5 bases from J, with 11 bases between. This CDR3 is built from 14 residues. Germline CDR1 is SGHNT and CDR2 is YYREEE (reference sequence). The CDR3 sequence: CASSLAGGGYGYTF. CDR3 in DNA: TGTGCCAGCAGCTTGGCTGGGGGCGGGTATGGCTACACCTTC.

CDR3 nucleotide sequence: TGTGCCAGCAGCATCGGGGGGGGATCTAGCACAGATACGCAGTATTTT. Protein: CASSIGGGSSTDTQYF. The V gene is TRBV11-3, the J gene TRBJ2-3, with 8 bases lining up with TRBD2. Per the germline V gene, CDR1 is SGHNT and CDR2 is YENEEA. V shed 5 bases, J shed 0 bases, and the junction held 7 bases outside the gene matches. This CDR3 spans 16 amino acids.

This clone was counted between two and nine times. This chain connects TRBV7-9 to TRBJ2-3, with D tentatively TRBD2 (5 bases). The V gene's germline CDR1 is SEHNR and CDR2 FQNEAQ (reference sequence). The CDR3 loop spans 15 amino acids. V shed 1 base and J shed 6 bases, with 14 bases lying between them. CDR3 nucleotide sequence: TGTGCCAGCAGCTTAGGACGTGGAGGCGCGGATACGCAGTATTTT. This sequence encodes CASSLGRGGADTQYF. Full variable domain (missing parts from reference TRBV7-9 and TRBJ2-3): DTGVSQNPRHKITKRGQNVTFRCDPISEHNRLYWYRQTLGQGPEFLTYFQNEAQLEKSRLLSDRFSAERPKGSFSTLEIQRTEQGDSAMYLCASSLGRGGADTQYFGPGTRLTVL.

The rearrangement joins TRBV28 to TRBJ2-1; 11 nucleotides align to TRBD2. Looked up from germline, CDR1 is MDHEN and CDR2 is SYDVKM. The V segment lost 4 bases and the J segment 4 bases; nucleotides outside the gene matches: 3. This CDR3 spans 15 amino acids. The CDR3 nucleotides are TGTGCCAGCAGTTCTGGGACTAGCGGTTACAATGAGCAGTTCTTC. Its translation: CASSSGTSGYNEQFF.

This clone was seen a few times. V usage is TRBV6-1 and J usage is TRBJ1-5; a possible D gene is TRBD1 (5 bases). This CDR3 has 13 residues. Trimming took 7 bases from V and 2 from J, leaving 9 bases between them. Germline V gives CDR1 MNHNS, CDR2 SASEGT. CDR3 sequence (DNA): TGTGCCAGCAACAGGAATGGCAATCAGCCCCAGCATTTT. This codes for CASNRNGNQPQHF.

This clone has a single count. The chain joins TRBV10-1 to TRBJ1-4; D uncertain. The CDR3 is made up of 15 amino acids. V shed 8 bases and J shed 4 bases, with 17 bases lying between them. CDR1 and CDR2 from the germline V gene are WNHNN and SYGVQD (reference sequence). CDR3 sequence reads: CASSPGRRLNEKLFF. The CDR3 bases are TGCGCCAGCTCACCGGGTCGGAGGCTTAATGAAAAACTGTTTTTT.

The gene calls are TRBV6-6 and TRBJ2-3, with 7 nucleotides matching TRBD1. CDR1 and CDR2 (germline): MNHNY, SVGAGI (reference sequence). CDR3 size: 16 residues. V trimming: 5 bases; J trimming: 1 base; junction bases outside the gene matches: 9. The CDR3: CASSPRDSHGTDTQYF. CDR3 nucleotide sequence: TGTGCCAGCAGTCCCCGGGACAGCCATGGCACAGATACGCAGTATTTT.

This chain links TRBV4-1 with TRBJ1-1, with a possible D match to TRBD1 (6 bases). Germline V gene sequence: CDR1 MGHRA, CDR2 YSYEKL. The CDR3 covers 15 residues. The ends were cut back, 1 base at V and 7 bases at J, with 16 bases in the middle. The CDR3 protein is CASSQARDRRYEAFF. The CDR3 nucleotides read TGCGCCAGCAGCCAAGCCCGAGACAGGCGTTATGAAGCTTTCTTT.

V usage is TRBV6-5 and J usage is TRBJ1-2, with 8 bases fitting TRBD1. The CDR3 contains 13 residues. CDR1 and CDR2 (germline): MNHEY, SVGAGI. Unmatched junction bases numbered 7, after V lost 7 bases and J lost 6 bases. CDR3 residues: CASTQGARNGYTF. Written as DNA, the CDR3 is TGTGCCAGCACCCAGGGGGCGCGGAATGGCTACACCTTC.

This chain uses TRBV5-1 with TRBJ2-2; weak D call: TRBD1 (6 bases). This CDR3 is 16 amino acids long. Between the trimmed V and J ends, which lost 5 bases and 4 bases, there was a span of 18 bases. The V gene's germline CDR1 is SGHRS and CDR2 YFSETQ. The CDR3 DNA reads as TGCGCCAGCAGTTCCGGCAGGCAGGGGTTCACCGGGGAGCTGTTTTTT. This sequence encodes CASSSGRQGFTGELFF.

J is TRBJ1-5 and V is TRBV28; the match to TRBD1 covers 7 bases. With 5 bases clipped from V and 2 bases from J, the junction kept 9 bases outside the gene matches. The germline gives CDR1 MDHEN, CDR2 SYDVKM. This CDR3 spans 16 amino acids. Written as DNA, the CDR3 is TGTGCCAGCAGTCCAGGGACAGCCGCGGGCAATCAGCCCCAGCATTTT. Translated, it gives CASSPGTAAGNQPQHF.

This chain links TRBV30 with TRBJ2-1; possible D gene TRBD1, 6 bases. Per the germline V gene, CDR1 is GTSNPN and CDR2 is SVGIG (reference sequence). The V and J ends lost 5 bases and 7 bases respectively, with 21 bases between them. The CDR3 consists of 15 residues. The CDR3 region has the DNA TGTGCCTGGGCTGACAGGTATGGTGGCCTTAATGAGCAGTTCTTC. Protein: CAWADRYGGLNEQFF.

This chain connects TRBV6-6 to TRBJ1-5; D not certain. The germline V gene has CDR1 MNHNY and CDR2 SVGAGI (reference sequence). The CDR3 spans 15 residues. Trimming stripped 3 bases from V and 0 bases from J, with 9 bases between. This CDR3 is CASSYAQVSNQPQHF. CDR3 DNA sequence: TGTGCCAGCAGTTATGCCCAGGTTAGCAATCAGCCCCAGCATTTT.

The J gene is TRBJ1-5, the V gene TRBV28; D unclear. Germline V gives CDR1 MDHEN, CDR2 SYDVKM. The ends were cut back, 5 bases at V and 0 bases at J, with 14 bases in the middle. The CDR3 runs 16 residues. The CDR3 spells CASSPSILDSNQPQHF. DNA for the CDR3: TGTGCCAGCAGTCCTTCGATTCTAGATAGCAATCAGCCCCAGCATTTT.

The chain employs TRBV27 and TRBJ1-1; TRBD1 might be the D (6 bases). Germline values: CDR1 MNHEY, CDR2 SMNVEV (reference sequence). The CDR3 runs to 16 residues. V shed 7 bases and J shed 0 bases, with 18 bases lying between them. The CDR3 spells CASTLRKDRLNTEAFF. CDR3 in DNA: TGTGCCAGCACCTTAAGAAAGGACAGACTGAACACTGAAGCTTTCTTT.

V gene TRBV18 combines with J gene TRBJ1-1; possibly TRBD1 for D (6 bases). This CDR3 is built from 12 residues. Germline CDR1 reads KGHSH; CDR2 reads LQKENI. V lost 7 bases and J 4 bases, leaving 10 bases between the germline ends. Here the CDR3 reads CASLGGGTEAFF. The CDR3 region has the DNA TGTGCCAGCTTGGGAGGGGGCACTGAAGCTTTCTTT.

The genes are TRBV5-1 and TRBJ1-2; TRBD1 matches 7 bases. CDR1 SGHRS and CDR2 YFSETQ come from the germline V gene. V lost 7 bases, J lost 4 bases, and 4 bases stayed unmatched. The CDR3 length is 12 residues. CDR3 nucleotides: TGCGCCAGCGGACAGGAATTCTATGGCTACACCTTC. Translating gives CASGQEFYGYTF.

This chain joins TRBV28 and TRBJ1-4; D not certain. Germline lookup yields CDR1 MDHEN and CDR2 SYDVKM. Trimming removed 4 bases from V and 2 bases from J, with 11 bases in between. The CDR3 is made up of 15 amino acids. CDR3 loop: CASSSALQTNEKLFF. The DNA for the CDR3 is TGTGCCAGCAGTTCAGCCCTACAGACTAATGAAAAACTGTTTTTT.

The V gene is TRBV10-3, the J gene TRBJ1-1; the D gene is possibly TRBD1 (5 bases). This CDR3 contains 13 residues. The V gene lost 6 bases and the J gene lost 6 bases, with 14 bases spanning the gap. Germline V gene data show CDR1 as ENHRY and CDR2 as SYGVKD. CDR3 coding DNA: TGTGCCATCAGCCGCCAGGGCAACCCTGAAGCTTTCTTT. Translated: CAISRQGNPEAFF.

For the CDR3, the DNA is TGTGCCAGCAGTATAGGGGGTTGGGGCTATGGCTACACCTTC. Translation: CASSIGGWGYGYTF. This sequence joins TRBV27 and TRBJ1-2, with D perhaps matching TRBD1 (6 bases). Germline lookup yields CDR1 MNHEY and CDR2 SMNVEV (reference sequence). The CDR3 is 14 residues long. V was trimmed by 5 bases and J by 4 bases, leaving 14 bases between them.

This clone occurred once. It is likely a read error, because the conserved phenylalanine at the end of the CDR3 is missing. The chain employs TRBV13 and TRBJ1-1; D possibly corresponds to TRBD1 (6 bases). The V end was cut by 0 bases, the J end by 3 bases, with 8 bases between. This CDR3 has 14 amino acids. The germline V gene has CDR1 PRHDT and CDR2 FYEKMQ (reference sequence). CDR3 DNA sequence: TGTGCCAGCAGCTTAGGATCAGGGGACACTGAAGCTTTCGTT. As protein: CASSLGSGDTEAFV.

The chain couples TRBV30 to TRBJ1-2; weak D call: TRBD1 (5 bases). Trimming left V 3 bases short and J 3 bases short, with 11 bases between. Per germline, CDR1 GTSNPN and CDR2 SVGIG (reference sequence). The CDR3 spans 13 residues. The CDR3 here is CAWSQGLYYGYTF. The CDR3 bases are TGTGCCTGGAGCCAGGGACTTTACTATGGCTACACCTTC. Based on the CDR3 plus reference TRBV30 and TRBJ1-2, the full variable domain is SQTIHQWPATLVQPVGSPLSLECTVEGTSNPNLYWYRQAAGRGLQLLFYSVGIGQISSEVPQNLSASRPQDRQFILSSKKLLLSDSGFYLCAWSQGLYYGYTFGSGTRLTVV.

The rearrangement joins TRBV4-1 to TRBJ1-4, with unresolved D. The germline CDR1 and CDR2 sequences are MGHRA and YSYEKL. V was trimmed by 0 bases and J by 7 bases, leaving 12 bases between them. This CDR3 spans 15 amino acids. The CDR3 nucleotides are TGCGCCAGCAGCCAAGATATCGGGGTTGGTGAAAAACTGTTTTTT. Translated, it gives CASSQDIGVGEKLFF.

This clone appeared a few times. The CDR3 spells CASSSSGTVDGTQYF. In nucleotides, the CDR3 is TGTGCCAGCAGTTCCTCCGGGACAGTCGATGGGACCCAGTACTTC. The chain recombines TRBV6-5 with TRBJ2-5, with 7 nucleotides matching TRBD1. The CDR3 covers 15 residues. In germline, CDR1 is MNHEY, CDR2 SVGAGI. V lost 4 bases and J lost 7; bases outside the gene matches: 12.

The CDR3 spells CASRTRGNTEAFF. CDR3 nucleotides: TGTGCCAGCAGGACGCGGGGCAACACTGAAGCTTTCTTT. The V gene is TRBV7-2, the J gene TRBJ1-1, with D maybe TRBD1 (5 bases). CDR3 length: 13 residues. The V and J ends lost 6 bases and 2 bases respectively, with 10 bases between them. Germline V gene sequence: CDR1 SGHTA, CDR2 FQGNSA. Combining the CDR3 with reference TRBV7-2 and TRBJ1-1 gives the whole variable domain GAGVSQSPSNKVTEKGKDVELRCDPISGHTALYWYRQSLGQGLEFLIYFQGNSAPDKSGLPSDRFSAERTGGSVSTLTIQRTQQEDSAVYLCASRTRGNTEAFFGQGTRLTVV.